This T cell receptor beta chain was identified during a study of shared clonotypes between healthy human individuals. Over several immunoSEQ plates, each subset's genomic DNA was distributed in even portions. The authors loaded 200 ng DNA, tens of thousands of T cell genomes, into sorted-subset replicate PCRs. The method was immunoSEQ multiplex PCR; TCRdb's version includes in-frame clones alone and lacks a portion of them. The sample yields roughly 500,000 clones, roughly 95% seen once. V lost 2 bases and J lost 4, with 15 bases in between. The CDR3 has 16 amino acids. The study drew its donors from healthy HIV-negative adults without recent acute infections or vaccinations. The investigators split CD4+ cells into a CD45RA+ naive subset and a CD45RA-negative memory subset.

This TCR was sampled from a woman aged 30 to 39 in good health. Sequenced: naive CD4+ T cells sorted from blood. The subset is: CD45RA+ positively selected. The gene calls are TRBV5-3 and TRBJ2-2; perhaps TRBD1 as D (6 bases). TRBV5-3 is filed as an ORF, its function uncertain. This chain's CDR3 is CARSLTNRAGTGELFF. The CDR3, as DNA: TGTGCCAGAAGCTTAACCAACAGGGCCGGCACCGGGGAGCTGTTTTTT.